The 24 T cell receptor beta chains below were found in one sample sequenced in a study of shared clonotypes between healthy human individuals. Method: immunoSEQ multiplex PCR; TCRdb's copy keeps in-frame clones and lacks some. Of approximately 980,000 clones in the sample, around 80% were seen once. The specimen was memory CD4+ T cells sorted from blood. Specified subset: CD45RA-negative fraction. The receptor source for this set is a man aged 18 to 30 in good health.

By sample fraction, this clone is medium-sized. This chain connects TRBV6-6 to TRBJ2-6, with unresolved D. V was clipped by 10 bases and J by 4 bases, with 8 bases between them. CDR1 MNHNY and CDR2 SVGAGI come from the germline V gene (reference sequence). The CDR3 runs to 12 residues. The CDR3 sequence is CATAEGANVLTF. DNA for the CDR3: TGTGCCACGGCGGAAGGGGCCAACGTCCTGACTTTC.

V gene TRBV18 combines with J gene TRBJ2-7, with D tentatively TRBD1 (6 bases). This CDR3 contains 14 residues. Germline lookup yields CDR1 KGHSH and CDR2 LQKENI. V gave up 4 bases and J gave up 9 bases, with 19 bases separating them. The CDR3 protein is CASSQTGTYGWQYF. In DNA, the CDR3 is TGTGCCAGCTCACAAACAGGGACCTACGGTTGGCAGTACTTC.

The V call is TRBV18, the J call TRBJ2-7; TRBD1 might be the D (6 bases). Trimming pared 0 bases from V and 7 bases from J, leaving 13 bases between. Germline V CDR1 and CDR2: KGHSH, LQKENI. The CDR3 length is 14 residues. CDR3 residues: CASSPPPGQLEQYF. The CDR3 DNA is TGTGCCAGCTCACCACCACCTGGACAGTTAGAGCAGTACTTC.

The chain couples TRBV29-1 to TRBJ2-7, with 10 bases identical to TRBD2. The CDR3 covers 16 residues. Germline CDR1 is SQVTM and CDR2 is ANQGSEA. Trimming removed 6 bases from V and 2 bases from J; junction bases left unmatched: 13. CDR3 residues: CSVRGLSSGRTYEQYF. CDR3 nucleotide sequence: TGCAGCGTGAGGGGTCTGTCTAGCGGGAGAACCTACGAGCAGTACTTC.

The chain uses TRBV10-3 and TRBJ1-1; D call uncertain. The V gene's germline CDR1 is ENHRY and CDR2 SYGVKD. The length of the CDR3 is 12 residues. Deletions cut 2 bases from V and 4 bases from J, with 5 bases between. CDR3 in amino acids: CAISEVRTEAFF. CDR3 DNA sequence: TGTGCCATCAGTGAGGTCCGCACTGAAGCTTTCTTT.

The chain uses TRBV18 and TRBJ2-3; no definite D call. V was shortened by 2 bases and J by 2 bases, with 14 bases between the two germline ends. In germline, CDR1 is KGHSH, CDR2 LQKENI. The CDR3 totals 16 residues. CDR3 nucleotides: TGTGCCAGCTCACCAAGGGAAGGACGGGCCACAGATACGCAGTATTTT. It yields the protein CASSPREGRATDTQYF.

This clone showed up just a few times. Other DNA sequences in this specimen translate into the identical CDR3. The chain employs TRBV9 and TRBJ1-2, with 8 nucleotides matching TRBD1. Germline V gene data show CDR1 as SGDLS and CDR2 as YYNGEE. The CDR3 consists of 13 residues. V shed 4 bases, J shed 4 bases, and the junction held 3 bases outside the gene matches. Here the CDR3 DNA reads TGTGCCAGCAGCTCCGGACAGGGCTATGGCTACACCTTC. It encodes CASSSGQGYGYTF.

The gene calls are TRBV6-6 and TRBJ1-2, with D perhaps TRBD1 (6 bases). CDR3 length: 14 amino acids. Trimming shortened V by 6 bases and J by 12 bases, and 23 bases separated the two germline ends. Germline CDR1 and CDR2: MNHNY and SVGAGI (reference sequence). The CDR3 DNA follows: TGTGCCAGCAGCTCACTAGACAGGCCTATTGATAACACCTTC. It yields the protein CASSSLDRPIDNTF.

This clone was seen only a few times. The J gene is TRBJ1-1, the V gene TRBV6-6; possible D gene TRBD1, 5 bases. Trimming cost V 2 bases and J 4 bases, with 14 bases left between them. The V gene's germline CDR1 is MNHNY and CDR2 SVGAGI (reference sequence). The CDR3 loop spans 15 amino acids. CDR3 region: CASSYSFGGTTEAFF. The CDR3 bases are TGTGCCAGCAGTTACAGTTTCGGGGGGACCACTGAAGCTTTCTTT.

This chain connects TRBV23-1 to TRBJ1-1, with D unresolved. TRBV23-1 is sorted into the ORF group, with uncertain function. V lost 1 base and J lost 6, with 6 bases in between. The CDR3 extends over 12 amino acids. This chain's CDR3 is CASSQYQPEAFF. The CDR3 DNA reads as TGCGCCAGCAGTCAATATCAGCCTGAAGCTTTCTTT.

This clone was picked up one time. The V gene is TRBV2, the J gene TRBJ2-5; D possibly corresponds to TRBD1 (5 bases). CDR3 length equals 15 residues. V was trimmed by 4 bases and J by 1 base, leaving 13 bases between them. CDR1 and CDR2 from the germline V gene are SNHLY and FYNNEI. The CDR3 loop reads CASSGLGAPQETQYF. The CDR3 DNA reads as TGTGCCAGCAGTGGCCTTGGGGCACCCCAAGAGACCCAGTACTTC.

CDR3 sequence (DNA): TGTGCCAGCAGCTTGGGACTAGGCCCCACAGATACGCAGTATTTT. Translated: CASSLGLGPTDTQYF. This chain uses TRBV5-4 with TRBJ2-3; D may be TRBD2 (6 bases). V was pared by 0 bases and J by 2 bases, with 10 bases between. Germline V gene lookup returns CDR1 SGHNT and CDR2 YYREEE (reference sequence). The length of the CDR3 is 15 residues.

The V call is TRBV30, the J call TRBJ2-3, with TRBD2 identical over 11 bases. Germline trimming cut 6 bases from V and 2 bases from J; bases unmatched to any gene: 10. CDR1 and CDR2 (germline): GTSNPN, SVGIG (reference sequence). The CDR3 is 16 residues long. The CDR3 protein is CACLPGTSGLTDTQYF. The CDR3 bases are TGTGCCTGTCTCCCAGGGACTAGCGGCCTCACAGATACGCAGTATTTT.

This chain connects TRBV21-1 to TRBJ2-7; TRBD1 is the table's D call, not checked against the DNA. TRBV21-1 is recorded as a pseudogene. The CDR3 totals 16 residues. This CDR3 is CASSNLGPHLTYEQYF. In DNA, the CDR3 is TGTGCCAGCAGCAACCTGGGGCCTCATCTTACCTACGAGCAGTACTTC.

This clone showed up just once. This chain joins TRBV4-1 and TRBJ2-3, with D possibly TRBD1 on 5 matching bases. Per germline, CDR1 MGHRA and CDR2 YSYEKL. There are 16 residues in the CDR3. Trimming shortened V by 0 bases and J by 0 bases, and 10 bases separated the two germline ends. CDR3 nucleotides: TGCGCCAGCAGCCAAGAAGGGGAACAAAGCACAGATACGCAGTATTTT. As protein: CASSQEGEQSTDTQYF.

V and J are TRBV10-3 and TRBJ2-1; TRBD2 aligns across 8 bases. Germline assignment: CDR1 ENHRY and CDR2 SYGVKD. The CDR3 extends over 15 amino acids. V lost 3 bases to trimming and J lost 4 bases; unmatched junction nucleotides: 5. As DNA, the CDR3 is TGTGCCATCAGTGATACGGGAGGGGGGTACAATGAGCAGTTCTTC. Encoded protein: CAISDTGGGYNEQFF.

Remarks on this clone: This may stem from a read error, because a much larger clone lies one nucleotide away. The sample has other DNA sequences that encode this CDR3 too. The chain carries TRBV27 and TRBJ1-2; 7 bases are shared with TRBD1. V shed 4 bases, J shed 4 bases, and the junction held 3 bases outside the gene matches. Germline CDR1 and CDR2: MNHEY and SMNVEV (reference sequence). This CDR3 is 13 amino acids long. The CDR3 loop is CASSYRGGYGYTF. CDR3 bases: TGTGCCAGCAGTTACAGGGGCGGCTATGGCTACACCTTC.

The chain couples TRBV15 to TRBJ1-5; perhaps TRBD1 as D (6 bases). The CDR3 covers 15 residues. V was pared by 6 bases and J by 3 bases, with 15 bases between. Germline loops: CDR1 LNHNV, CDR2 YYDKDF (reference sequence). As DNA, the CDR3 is TGTGCCACCAGATGGGGGGCGATTTCCAATCAGCCCCAGCATTTT. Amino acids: CATRWGAISNQPQHF.

The chain's CDR3 is CAWRGTGDQPQHF. For the CDR3, the DNA is TGTGCCTGGAGAGGGACAGGGGATCAGCCCCAGCATTTT. This chain links TRBV30 with TRBJ1-5; TRBD1 aligns across 10 bases. The CDR3 covers 13 residues. With 3 bases clipped from V and 5 bases from J, the junction kept 1 base outside the gene matches. Germline CDR1 is GTSNPN and CDR2 is SVGIG (reference sequence).

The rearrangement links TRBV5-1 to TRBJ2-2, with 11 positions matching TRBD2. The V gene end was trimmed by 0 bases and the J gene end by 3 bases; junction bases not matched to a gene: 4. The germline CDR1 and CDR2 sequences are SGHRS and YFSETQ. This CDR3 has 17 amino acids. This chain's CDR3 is CASSLASGRRYTGELFF. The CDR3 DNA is TGCGCCAGCAGCTTGGCTAGCGGGAGGAGGTACACCGGGGAGCTGTTTTTT.

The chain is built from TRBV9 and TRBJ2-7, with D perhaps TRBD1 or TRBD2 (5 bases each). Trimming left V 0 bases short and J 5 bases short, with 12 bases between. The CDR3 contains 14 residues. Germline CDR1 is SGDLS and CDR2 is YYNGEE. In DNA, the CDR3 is TGTGCCAGCAGCGTAGGAGAGGGGAGCGACGAGCAGTACTTC. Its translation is CASSVGEGSDEQYF.

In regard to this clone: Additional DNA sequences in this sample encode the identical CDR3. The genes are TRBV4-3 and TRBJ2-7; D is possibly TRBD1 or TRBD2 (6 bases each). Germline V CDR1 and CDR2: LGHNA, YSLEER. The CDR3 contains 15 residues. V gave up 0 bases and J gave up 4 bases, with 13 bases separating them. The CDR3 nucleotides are TGCGCCAGCAGCCAAGAAGGCGGGACAAGTTACGAGCAGTACTTC. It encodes CASSQEGGTSYEQYF.

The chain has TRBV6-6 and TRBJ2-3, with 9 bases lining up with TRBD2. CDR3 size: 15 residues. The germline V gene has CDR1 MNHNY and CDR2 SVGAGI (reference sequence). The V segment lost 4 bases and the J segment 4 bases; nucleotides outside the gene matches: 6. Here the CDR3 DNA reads TGTGCCAGCAGTTTCCAAGCGGGGGGAGCAGATACGCAGTATTTT. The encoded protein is CASSFQAGGADTQYF.

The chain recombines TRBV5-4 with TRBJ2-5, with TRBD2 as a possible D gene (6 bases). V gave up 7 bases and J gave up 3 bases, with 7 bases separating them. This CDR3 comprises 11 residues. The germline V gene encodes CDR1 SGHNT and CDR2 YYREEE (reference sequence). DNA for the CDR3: TGTGCCAGCGGGGGGAAAGAGACCCAGTACTTC. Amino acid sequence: CASGGKETQYF.